One sample yielded the 27 T cell receptor beta chains listed below, sequenced in a study of CD8 T cells in Susac syndrome. The RNA, roughly 0.45 to 1 ug, was put through reverse transcription using random hexamers. MiXCR was run by TCRdb on the immunoSEQ multiplex PCR reads, yielding one entry per CDR3 protein. Counted here are 150,000 to 200,000 distinct CDR3 sequences, over 75% occurring once; the ten biggest clones make up 0.075% to 0.095%. The sample comprised CD4+ T cells from PBMCs. The origin of the receptors is a human donor with Susac syndrome.

This chain connects TRBV29-1 to TRBJ2-3; 13 bases are a match to TRBD2. The germline V gene has CDR1 SQVTM and CDR2 ANQGSEA. The CDR3 contains 15 residues. J lost 0 bases, V lost 7 bases, and 4 bases had no gene match. This CDR3 is CSETSGRGSTDTQYF. Here the CDR3 DNA reads TGCAGCGAAACTAGCGGGAGGGGGAGCACAGATACGCAGTATTTT.

The chain recombines TRBV11-2 with TRBJ2-3, with D uncertain. CDR1 and CDR2 (germline): SGHAT, FQNNGV. The length of the CDR3 is 15 residues. V gave up 5 bases and J gave up 3 bases, with 15 bases separating them. The chain's CDR3 is CASSPSWAPTDTQYF. In DNA, the CDR3 is TGTGCCAGCAGCCCCAGCTGGGCGCCGACAGATACGCAGTATTTT.

The V call is TRBV3-1, the J call TRBJ2-7, with 8 nucleotides matching TRBD2. This CDR3 has 18 residues. CDR1 is LGHDT and CDR2 is YNNKEL in the germline V gene (reference sequence). With 1 base clipped from V and 6 bases from J, the junction kept 17 bases outside the gene matches. CDR3 DNA: TGTGCCAGCAGCCAAGGCGCGGCACTAGCGGACTCCCTGGGCGAGCAGTACTTC. Translated, it gives CASSQGAALADSLGEQYF.

This clonotype has a single count. The CDR3 bases are TGTGCCACCTCAAGGGCAGGGGGCAACACTGAAGCTTTCTTT. Its protein product is CATSRAGGNTEAFF. The J gene is TRBJ1-1, the V gene TRBV10-3; 8 nucleotides match TRBD1. This CDR3 spans 14 amino acids. Unmatched junction bases numbered 9, after V lost 10 bases and J lost 2 bases. CDR1 and CDR2 (germline): ENHRY, SYGVKD.

This clonotype has a single count. The V call is TRBV29-1, the J call TRBJ2-1; 7 nucleotides match TRBD1. The CDR3 runs to 14 residues. CDR1 is SQVTM, CDR2 ANQGSEA, per germline. With V trimmed by 6 bases and J by 4 bases, 9 bases remained unmatched. Here the CDR3 reads CSVRKGQKYNEQFF. The CDR3 nucleotides read TGCAGCGTGCGGAAGGGACAGAAGTACAATGAGCAGTTCTTC.

The chain is built from TRBV12-3 or TRBV12-4 and TRBJ1-5; no clear D. V lost 8 bases to trimming and J lost 11 bases, with 13 bases between them. This CDR3 comprises 11 residues. DNA of the CDR3: TGTGCCAGCGCGTTGGGTTATACCCAGCATTTT. The encoded protein is CASALGYTQHF.

This clonotype was counted between two and nine times. The chain is built from TRBV11-2 and TRBJ2-1, with 8 bases identical to TRBD2. This CDR3 has 14 residues. Germline CDR1 is SGHAT and CDR2 is FQNNGV. V trimming: 4 bases; J trimming: 2 bases; junction bases outside the gene matches: 1. The CDR3: CASSSGLAYNEQFF. CDR3 DNA sequence: TGTGCCAGCAGCTCGGGACTAGCCTACAATGAGCAGTTCTTC.

The CDR3 region has the DNA TGTGCCAGCAGGTCTAGTACCGAGACCCAGTACTTC. Protein sequence: CASRSSTETQYF. The V call is TRBV25-1, the J call TRBJ2-5; D unresolved. This CDR3 is 12 amino acids long. Trimming left V 6 bases short and J 5 bases short, with 10 bases between. From germline, CDR1 is MGHDK and CDR2 SYGVNS. The full variable domain, its missing parts supplied by reference TRBV25-1 and TRBJ2-5, is EADIYQTPRYLVIGTGKKITLECSQTMGHDKMYWYQQDPGMELHLIHYSYGVNSTEKGDLSSESTVSRIRTEHFPLTLESARPSHTSQYLCASRSSTETQYFGPGTRLLVL.

V and J are TRBV2 and TRBJ1-6, with TRBD1 identical over 10 bases. V lost 5 bases to trimming and J lost 5 bases; unmatched junction nucleotides: 3. The CDR3 covers 15 residues. Looked up from germline, CDR1 is SNHLY and CDR2 is FYNNEI. The CDR3 here is CASSSTGGDNSPLHF. The DNA of the CDR3 is TGTGCCAGCAGTTCGACAGGGGGCGATAATTCACCCCTCCACTTT.

The genes are TRBV18 and TRBJ1-5, with 12 bases that match TRBD1. The CDR3 has 16 amino acids. The V segment lost 3 bases and the J segment 4 bases; nucleotides outside the gene matches: 4. The germline CDR1 and CDR2 sequences are KGHSH and LQKENI. CDR3 nucleotides: TGTGCCAGCTCACCGGGACAGGGGGCGAATAATCAGCCCCAGCATTTT. It encodes CASSPGQGANNQPQHF. The full variable domain, its missing parts supplied by reference TRBV18 and TRBJ1-5, is NAGVMQNPRHLVRRRGQEARLRCSPMKGHSHVYWYRQLPEEGLKFMVYLQKENIIDESGMPKERFSAEFPKEGPSILRIQQVVRGDSAAYFCASSPGQGANNQPQHFGDGTRLSIL.

The chain joins TRBV27 to TRBJ1-5; D unclear. CDR1 MNHEY and CDR2 SMNVEV come from the germline V gene (reference sequence). There are 13 residues in the CDR3. Trimming took off 2 bases at V and 10 bases at J, with 12 bases between the two ends. As DNA, the CDR3 is TGTGCCAGCAGTTTAGCGCGCTCATCTCCCCAGCATTTT. It is translated as CASSLARSSPQHF.

This clonotype came up once. CDR3 loop: CASSDGGEAYEQYF. Here the CDR3 DNA reads TGTGCCAGCAGCGACGGGGGGGAAGCCTACGAGCAGTACTTC. The V call is TRBV28, the J call TRBJ2-7; 8 bases align to TRBD2. Per germline, CDR1 MDHEN and CDR2 SYDVKM. The CDR3 covers 14 residues. V was clipped by 6 bases and J by 2 bases; unmatched bases: 6.

The chain employs TRBV28 and TRBJ2-1; tentatively, D is TRBD2 (6 bases). Germline values: CDR1 MDHEN, CDR2 SYDVKM. V was clipped by 6 bases and J by 8 bases, with 20 bases between them. The CDR3 loop spans 15 amino acids. In nucleotides, the CDR3 is TGTGCCAGCAGAAGTGGGACTTCGGGGATCGATGAGCAGTTCTTC. The encoded protein is CASRSGTSGIDEQFF.

The chain combines TRBV15 with TRBJ1-2; D is unresolved. The germline gives CDR1 LNHNV, CDR2 YYDKDF (reference sequence). Trimming took 3 bases from V and 8 from J, leaving 10 bases between them. The CDR3 spans 12 residues. CDR3 bases: TGTGCCACCAGCAGCGAGGAGGGAGGCTACACCTTC. Translated: CATSSEEGGYTF.

The chain carries TRBV5-6 and TRBJ2-7; 8 bases match TRBD1. J was trimmed by 5 bases and V by 7 bases; bases with no gene match: 14. The CDR3 totals 15 residues. CDR1 and CDR2 from the germline V gene are SGHDT and YYEEEE. CDR3 loop: CASSLPGQGAHEQYF. CDR3 coding DNA: TGTGCCAGCTCTCTTCCTGGCCAGGGGGCACACGAGCAGTACTTC.

The chain employs TRBV27 and TRBJ2-3, with 7 bases identical to TRBD1. V lost 9 bases, J lost 0 bases, and 6 bases stayed unmatched. CDR3 size: 14 residues. The germline gives CDR1 MNHEY, CDR2 SMNVEV (reference sequence). DNA of the CDR3: TGTGCCAGTACGAGGGGGCTTAGCACAGATACGCAGTATTTT. Translation gives CASTRGLSTDTQYF.

CDR3 sequence: CASSMTTEETQYF. The CDR3 DNA is TGTGCCAGTAGTATGACGACTGAAGAGACCCAGTACTTC. The V and J genes are TRBV19 and TRBJ2-5; D not resolved. The CDR3 length is 13 residues. V gave up 3 bases and J gave up 3 bases, with 8 bases separating them. Germline assignment: CDR1 LNHDA and CDR2 SQIVND (reference sequence).

This clonotype came up a few times. V usage is TRBV7-9 and J usage is TRBJ1-4; a possible D gene is TRBD1 (6 bases). The germline V gene has CDR1 SEHNR and CDR2 FQNEAQ (reference sequence). CDR3 length equals 14 residues. V dropped 5 bases and J dropped 7 bases, with 14 bases sitting between them. The CDR3 DNA reads TGTGCCAGCAGCGCCCGGACAGATGGTGAAAAACTGTTTTTT. Protein sequence: CASSARTDGEKLFF. The full variable domain, rest sourced from reference TRBV7-9 and TRBJ1-4, is DTGVSQNPRHKITKRGQNVTFRCDPISEHNRLYWYRQTLGQGPEFLTYFQNEAQLEKSRLLSDRFSAERPKGSFSTLEIQRTEQGDSAMYLCASSARTDGEKLFFGSGTQLSVL.

This sequence joins TRBV5-6 and TRBJ2-5; 7 positions match TRBD2. Trimming took 0 bases from V and 2 from J; bases not matched to a gene: 1. The CDR3 has 14 amino acids. CDR1 and CDR2 (germline): SGHDT, YYEEEE. The CDR3 loop reads CASSLGEGQETQYF. CDR3 DNA sequence: TGTGCCAGCAGCTTGGGGGAGGGTCAAGAGACCCAGTACTTC.

The chain is built from TRBV4-1 and TRBJ1-5; unclear D gene. The CDR3 covers 14 residues. Germline V gives CDR1 MGHRA, CDR2 YSYEKL. Trimming shortened V by 5 bases and J by 3 bases, and 11 bases separated the two germline ends. CDR3 in DNA: TGCGCCAGCAGCAACGGGATATACAATCAGCCCCAGCATTTT. This translates into CASSNGIYNQPQHF.

The genes are TRBV5-6 and TRBJ1-5, with D tentatively TRBD1 (5 bases). The ends were cut back, 1 base at V and 2 bases at J, with 10 bases in the middle. The CDR3 totals 15 residues. CDR1 is SGHDT and CDR2 is YYEEEE in the germline V gene. The CDR3 region is CASSLWGAGNQPQHF. The CDR3 region has the DNA TGTGCCAGCAGCTTGTGGGGCGCCGGCAATCAGCCCCAGCATTTT.

The rearrangement links TRBV5-6 to TRBJ1-3; D unclear. CDR3 size: 12 residues. Trimming removed 3 bases at V and 8 bases at J, with 9 bases between. Looked up from germline, CDR1 is SGHDT and CDR2 is YYEEEE. CDR3 sequence (DNA): TGTGCCAGCAGCTCGACACGCGACACCATATATTTT. As protein: CASSSTRDTIYF.

This rearrangement joins TRBV2 to TRBJ2-2, with D maybe TRBD1 (7 bases). From germline, CDR1 is SNHLY and CDR2 FYNNEI. The CDR3 runs to 15 residues. With 6 bases removed from V and 2 bases from J, the gap between germline ends came to 13 bases. The CDR3 spells CASRGGTANTGELFF. CDR3 nucleotide sequence: TGTGCCAGCAGGGGCGGGACAGCTAACACCGGGGAGCTGTTTTTT.

The V call is TRBV6-1, the J call TRBJ2-6, with 9 bases lining up with TRBD1. This CDR3 spans 18 amino acids. Looked up from germline, CDR1 is MNHNS and CDR2 is SASEGT. Trimming removed 5 bases from V and 0 bases from J; junction bases left unmatched: 8. The CDR3 DNA reads TGTGCCAGCAGTCCCCGGGACAGGGCTTTCTCTGGGGCCAACGTCCTGACTTTC. Its protein product is CASSPRDRAFSGANVLTF.

The chain has TRBV9 and TRBJ2-5, with TRBD2 matching 7 bases. This CDR3 has 17 amino acids. Germline trimming cut 0 bases from V and 1 base from J; bases unmatched to any gene: 9. Germline V gives CDR1 SGDLS, CDR2 YYNGEE. In nucleotides, the CDR3 is TGTGCCAGCAGCGTAGGTTGGGGGAGGGGTGGCCAAGAGACCCAGTACTTC. Its translation: CASSVGWGRGGQETQYF.

The rearrangement uses TRBV20-1 and TRBJ1-1; D gene unclear. The CDR3 totals 14 residues. The germline V and J ends were trimmed by 0 bases and 8 bases, with 16 bases remaining between them. CDR1 and CDR2 from the germline V gene are DFQATT and SNEGSKA (reference sequence). DNA for the CDR3: TGCAGTGCTAGAGACGCGCCTCCTTTCGGGGAAGCTTTCTTT. It specifies CSARDAPPFGEAFF.

The rearrangement links TRBV20-1 to TRBJ2-7, with 10 bases lining up with TRBD1. V lost 1 base to trimming and J lost 4 bases; unmatched junction nucleotides: 4. The CDR3 is 14 residues long. Looked up from germline, CDR1 is DFQATT and CDR2 is SNEGSKA (reference sequence). CDR3 in DNA: TGCAGTGCTAGAGTGGACAGGGGGAGTTACGAGCAGTACTTC. It translates to CSARVDRGSYEQYF.